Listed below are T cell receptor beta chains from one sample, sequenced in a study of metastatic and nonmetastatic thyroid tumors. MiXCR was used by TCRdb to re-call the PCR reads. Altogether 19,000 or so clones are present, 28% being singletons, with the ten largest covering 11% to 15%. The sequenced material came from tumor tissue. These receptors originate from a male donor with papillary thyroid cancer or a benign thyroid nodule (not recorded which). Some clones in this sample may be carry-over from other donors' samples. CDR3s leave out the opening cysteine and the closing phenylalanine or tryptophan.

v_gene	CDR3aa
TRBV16	ASRPKRVYGYT
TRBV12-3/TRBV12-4	ASSSLGGETQY
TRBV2	ASSPTTGIAEAF
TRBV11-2	ASSLVGDDSYEQY
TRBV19	ASGDRANSPLH
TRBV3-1	ASSQTPDYMQF
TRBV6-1	ATSGLRNGYGYT
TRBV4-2	ASSLTSGSINEQF
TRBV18	ASSPPASRVDNEQF
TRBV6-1	ASSEQSSGSYEQY
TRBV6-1	ASRTDNYGYT
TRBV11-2	ASSLIGQGTGELF
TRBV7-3	ASSYGTGNSPLH
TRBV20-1	SARDQYRGQSNNQPQH
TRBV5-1	ASSSLQGSDTQY
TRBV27	ASSLRARLALMNEQF
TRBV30	AWSVFRTSGSSYEQY
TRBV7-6	ASSLEGSEQF
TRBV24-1	ATSDNRGLDNEQF
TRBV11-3	ASSSPSRVGVETQY
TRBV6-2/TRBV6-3	ASSGTLSGGTEAF
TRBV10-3	AISATGRGQPQH
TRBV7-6	ASSALQGSYEQY
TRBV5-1	ASRAGWDKNTEAF
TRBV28	ASRTSHVTLGGLF
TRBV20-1	SAPAGLAGYNEQF
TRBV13	ASSLRTNEQF
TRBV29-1	SVLTNVYEQY
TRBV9	ASSVSGALRTGELF
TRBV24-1	ATSEGQGAEAF
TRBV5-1	ASSLLGQNTGELF
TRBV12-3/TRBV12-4	ASSSYRGVNTEAF
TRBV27	ASSLFASFRGYYGYT
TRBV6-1	ASRSGGADTGELF
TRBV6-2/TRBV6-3	ASSPGRRETDEQF
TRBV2	ASKKDRLVEQY
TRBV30	AWISQQRTGNTIY
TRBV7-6	ASSLWSRAFTGETGANVLT
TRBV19	ASSLEAFYDEQY
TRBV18	ASSPPRLAGNYEQY
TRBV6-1	ASSPTVGTSGSNEQY
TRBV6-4	ASSTDAGKGTDTQY
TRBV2	ASSVGGGNGYT
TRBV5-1	ASSLDRQDHYEQY
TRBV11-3	ASRYGGAYEQY